Given below is one TCR beta chain in context. J lost 2 bases, V lost 1 base, and 6 bases had no gene match. The CDR3 runs 16 residues. The germline CDR1 and CDR2 sequences are SGHDT and YYEEEE. This specimen belongs to a study of cytomegalovirus exposure and HLA in healthy donors. PCR amplification relied on 60 Vbeta primers (plus 13 Jbeta primers). Profiled with immunoSEQ multiplex PCR; TCRdb holds only in-frame clones, not every one. The profile covers over 55,000 clones, with more than 75% appearing a single time and more than 1.4% taken by the ten largest. This TCR derives from a man aged 18-30 years in good health and CMV-seronegative. The chain couples TRBV5-6 to TRBJ2-1, with 7 bases identical to TRBD1. Sequenced material: PBMCs. The DNA of the CDR3 is TGTGCCAGCAGCTTGAGGTGGCAGGGGGCCTACAATGAGCAGTTCTTC. It yields the protein CASSLRWQGAYNEQFF.